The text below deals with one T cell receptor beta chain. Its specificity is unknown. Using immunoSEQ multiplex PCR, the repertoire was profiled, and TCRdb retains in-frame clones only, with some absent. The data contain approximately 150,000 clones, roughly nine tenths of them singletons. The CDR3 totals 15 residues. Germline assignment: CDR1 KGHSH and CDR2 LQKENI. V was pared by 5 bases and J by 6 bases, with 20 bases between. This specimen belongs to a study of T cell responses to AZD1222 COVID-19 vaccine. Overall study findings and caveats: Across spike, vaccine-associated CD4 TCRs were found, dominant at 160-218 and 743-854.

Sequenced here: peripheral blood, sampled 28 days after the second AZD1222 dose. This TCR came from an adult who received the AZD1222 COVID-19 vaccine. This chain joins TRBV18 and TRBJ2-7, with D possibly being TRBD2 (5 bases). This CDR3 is CASSGLGGLNAEQYF. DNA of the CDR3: TGTGCCAGCTCAGGACTCGGCGGACTGAATGCCGAGCAGTACTTC. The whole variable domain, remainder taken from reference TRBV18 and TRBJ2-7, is NAGVMQNPRHLVRRRGQEARLRCSPMKGHSHVYWYRQLPEEGLKFMVYLQKENIIDESGMPKERFSAEFPKEGPSILRIQQVVRGDSAAYFCASSGLGGLNAEQYFGPGTRLTVT.